These T cell receptor beta chains were read from a single sample in a study of blood T cells in healthy people across ages. TCRdb re-called the 5' RACE reads through MiXCR, storing one row per CDR3 protein. The repertoire holds roughly 1,700,000 distinct CDR3 sequences, with 28% as singletons. Material for sequencing was blood. These TCRs come from a woman in her 30s in good health. Both conserved end residues are part of each CDR3. The D gene is left open where the match is weak. Only part of the rows carry a size: once, few, many, or a class if the clone is expanded.

v_call	clone_size	d_call	j_call	cdr3_nt	cdr3_aa
TRBV6-6	once	NA	TRBJ2-3	TGTGCCAGCAGAGGCCCTGTCACAGATACGCAGTATTTT	CASRGPVTDTQYF
TRBV6-1	few	NA	TRBJ1-2	TGTGCCAGCAGTGAAGCGGCAGGCGCTGGCTACACCTTC	CASSEAAGAGYTF
TRBV15	NA	NA	TRBJ1-6	TGTGCCACCAGCAGAGGCGAGCTGTGGAATTCACCCCTCCACTTT	CATSRGELWNSPLHF
TRBV5-1	few	NA	TRBJ2-3	TGCGCCAGCAGCTTCCGAGACAGAAGCCAGATCACCGGAGATACGCAGTATTTT	CASSFRDRSQITGDTQYF
TRBV4-1	few	NA	TRBJ2-7	TGCGCCAGCAGCCAAGTCCCCCGGGGGGAGCAGTACTTC	CASSQVPRGEQYF
TRBV9	NA	NA	TRBJ1-1	TGTGCCAGCAGCGTGACCGGACAGAGGGACACTGAAGCTTTCTTT	CASSVTGQRDTEAFF
TRBV6-6	NA	NA	TRBJ1-1	TGTGCCAGCAGTCGGCTCAAGGACACTGAAGCTTTCTTT	CASSRLKDTEAFF
TRBV7-2	NA	NA	TRBJ1-4	TGTGCCAGCAGCCTTCTATTGGGTGAAAAACTGTTTTTT	CASSLLLGEKLFF
TRBV20-1	few	NA	TRBJ1-2	TGCAGTGCTAGAGCGTCGGGGCGACGGGGCTACACCTTC	CSARASGRRGYTF
TRBV20-1	few	NA	TRBJ1-2	TGCAGTGCTAATCCAGGGGATGGCTACACCTTC	CSANPGDGYTF
TRBV5-5	few	NA	TRBJ1-2	TGTGCCAGCAGCTTCGAGACAGCTATCTCCTATGGCTACACCTTC	CASSFETAISYGYTF